These 16 T cell receptor beta chains came from one sample sequenced in a study of graft-versus-host responses after intestinal transplantation (dated by TCRdb to the early 2020s). These receptors are not linked to any known antigen. Sample time point, as interpreted from the label and publication: cells obtained before transplantation from donor or recipient. Receptor amplification or capture employed the immunoSEQ multiplex PCR assay. Held by TCRdb, this immuneACCESS table contains in-frame sequences only and omits some clones. Under half of the omission traces to an unresolved V gene where checked; the cause of the rest is unknown. A total of tens of thousands of clones appear in this sample, around 92% of them only once. Approximately 0.6% of the sample belongs to the ten largest clones. Here the sequenced sample was unstimulated CD4+ T cells sorted from spleen or lymph node cells, taken before transplant. The source of these receptors is a human donor who was the organ donor for an intestinal transplant.

V and J are TRBV5-1 and TRBJ2-4; 10 nucleotides align to TRBD2. Germline CDR1 reads SGHRS; CDR2 reads YFSETQ. There are 14 residues in the CDR3. V lost 0 bases to trimming and J lost 6 bases; unmatched junction nucleotides: 0. This chain's CDR3 is CASSLGLAGNIQYF. The CDR3 nucleotides read TGCGCCAGCAGCTTGGGACTAGCGGGAAACATTCAGTACTTC.

The chain carries TRBV6-1 and TRBJ2-2; 10 bases are shared with TRBD2. Trimming at V came to 4 bases and at J to 4 bases, leaving 3 bases not matched to a gene. CDR1 MNHNS and CDR2 SASEGT come from the germline V gene. The CDR3 spans 15 residues. CDR3 sequence reads: CASSVSGRATGELFF. In nucleotides, the CDR3 is TGTGCCAGCAGTGTCAGCGGGAGGGCCACCGGGGAGCTGTTTTTT.

This clone occurred a few times. The junction shows a germline mismatch at one end, possibly a read error. This chain uses TRBV5-4 with TRBJ2-1, with 16 bases that match TRBD2. CDR1 is SGHNT, CDR2 YYREEE, per germline (reference sequence). CDR3 length equals 15 residues. CDR3 coding DNA: TGTGCCAGTTCACTCGGGACTAGCGGGAGGGCCCTTAAACTCTTC. Protein: CASSLGTSGRALKLF.

This clone was found once. J is TRBJ2-3 and V is TRBV28, with 8 bases lining up with TRBD1. J was trimmed by 2 bases and V by 8 bases; bases with no gene match: 12. Per the germline V gene, CDR1 is MDHEN and CDR2 is SYDVKM. CDR3 length: 16 amino acids. The CDR3 DNA reads TGTGCCAGCGGGGACACGGGGGACAGGTACACAGATACGCAGTATTTT. Translated: CASGDTGDRYTDTQYF.

CDR3 bases: TGTGCCAGTAGTGGAGGGACTAGCGCATACGAGCAGTACTTC. This encodes CASSGGTSAYEQYF. The rearrangement links TRBV19 to TRBJ2-7; 10 nucleotides match TRBD2. The trim removed 5 bases at V and 4 bases at J, leaving 5 bases unmatched. Germline V lookup: CDR1 LNHDA, CDR2 SQIVND (reference sequence). This CDR3 has 14 amino acids.

V and J are TRBV18 and TRBJ2-7, with D perhaps TRBD1 (6 bases). The CDR3 length is 15 residues. V shed 3 bases and J shed 0 bases, with 12 bases lying between them. Germline V gene sequence: CDR1 KGHSH, CDR2 LQKENI. The CDR3 DNA sequence: TGTGCCAGCTCACCCTCTGCAGGGGTCTCCTACGAGCAGTACTTC. Encoded protein: CASSPSAGVSYEQYF.

This clone is a singleton in its sample. The rearrangement uses TRBV5-4 and TRBJ2-2; 7 bases agree with TRBD2. This CDR3 has 17 residues. J was trimmed by 3 bases and V by 0 bases; bases with no gene match: 8. Germline CDR1 SGHNT, CDR2 YYREEE (reference sequence). The CDR3 DNA is TGTGCCAGCAGCTTGGCACAGGCTAGCGGATACACCGGGGAGCTGTTTTTT. Protein product: CASSLAQASGYTGELFF.

The rearrangement links TRBV5-1 to TRBJ1-1; unclear D gene. Trimming left V 4 bases short and J 3 bases short, with 4 bases between. Germline V gene data show CDR1 as SGHRS and CDR2 as YFSETQ. This CDR3 contains 11 residues. The CDR3 is CASSADTEAFF. The CDR3 coding sequence is TGCGCCAGCAGCGCGGACACTGAAGCTTTCTTT.

The V and J genes are TRBV18 and TRBJ2-5; 7 bases line up with TRBD2. The DNA end favors TRBJ2-7, so the J call may be wrong. The CDR3 loop spans 13 amino acids. Germline V CDR1 and CDR2: KGHSH, LQKENI. The CDR3 is CASSREGSGEQYF. Here the CDR3 DNA reads TGTGCCAGCTCACGGGAGGGTTCGGGCGAGCAGTACTTC.

This chain joins TRBV29-1 and TRBJ2-7, with D perhaps matching TRBD2 (7 bases). This CDR3 comprises 14 residues. Germline V CDR1 and CDR2: SQVTM, ANQGSEA. V gave up 2 bases and J gave up 1 base, with 12 bases separating them. The CDR3 spells CSVERGGGSYEQYF. CDR3 nucleotides: TGCAGCGTTGAAAGGGGGGGTGGGTCCTACGAGCAGTACTTC.

V gene TRBV28 combines with J gene TRBJ2-2; 8 positions agree with TRBD1. The V segment lost 4 bases and the J segment 4 bases; nucleotides outside the gene matches: 5. The CDR3 length is 15 residues. The germline V gene encodes CDR1 MDHEN and CDR2 SYDVKM. The CDR3 here is CASSSSRGRTGELFF. The CDR3, as DNA: TGTGCCAGCAGTTCTTCCAGGGGGCGCACCGGGGAGCTGTTTTTT.

The rearrangement joins TRBV11-2 to TRBJ2-5; tentatively, D is TRBD2 (6 bases). This CDR3 has 16 residues. Germline lookup yields CDR1 SGHAT and CDR2 FQNNGV. Trimming removed 4 bases at V and 5 bases at J, with 20 bases between. CDR3 amino acids: CASSSKPQTRQETQYF. CDR3 coding DNA: TGTGCCAGCAGCTCCAAGCCCCAGACTAGGCAGGAGACCCAGTACTTC.

V gene TRBV7-3 combines with J gene TRBJ2-7, with 9 bases identical to TRBD1. The ends lost 3 bases at V and 2 bases at J; junction bases unmatched: 8. The V gene's germline CDR1 is SGHTA and CDR2 FQGTGA. The CDR3 covers 16 residues. The CDR3 sequence is CASSFPPTGGPYEQYF. CDR3 coding DNA: TGTGCCAGCAGCTTCCCACCGACAGGGGGTCCCTACGAGCAGTACTTC.

This clone was found once. The chain uses TRBV5-1 and TRBJ2-1, with D possibly matching TRBD2 (5 bases). The V end lost 4 bases, the J end lost 0 bases, and 17 bases lay between the germline ends. This CDR3 spans 17 amino acids. Per germline, CDR1 SGHRS and CDR2 YFSETQ. CDR3 nucleotide sequence: TGCGCCAGCAGCCTACATAATGCGGGTGGCTCCTACAATGAGCAGTTCTTC. Residues: CASSLHNAGGSYNEQFF.

The chain uses TRBV6-6 and TRBJ2-7; 13 nucleotides align to TRBD2. J was trimmed by 3 bases and V by 6 bases; bases with no gene match: 5. Germline V lookup: CDR1 MNHNY, CDR2 SVGAGI (reference sequence). This CDR3 region has 15 residues. The CDR3 spells CASRGTSGVHYEQYF. The CDR3 nucleotides read TGTGCCAGCAGGGGGACTAGCGGGGTTCACTACGAGCAGTACTTC.

The V gene is TRBV5-4, the J gene TRBJ2-2; TRBD2 aligns across 8 bases. CDR3 length: 16 amino acids. With V trimmed by 2 bases and J by 1 base, 4 bases remained unmatched. Germline lookup yields CDR1 SGHNT and CDR2 YYREEE (reference sequence). The DNA for the CDR3 is TGTGCCAGCAGCTTTGGGGCGGGAGGGAACACCGGGGAGCTGTTTTTT. The encoded protein is CASSFGAGGNTGELFF.